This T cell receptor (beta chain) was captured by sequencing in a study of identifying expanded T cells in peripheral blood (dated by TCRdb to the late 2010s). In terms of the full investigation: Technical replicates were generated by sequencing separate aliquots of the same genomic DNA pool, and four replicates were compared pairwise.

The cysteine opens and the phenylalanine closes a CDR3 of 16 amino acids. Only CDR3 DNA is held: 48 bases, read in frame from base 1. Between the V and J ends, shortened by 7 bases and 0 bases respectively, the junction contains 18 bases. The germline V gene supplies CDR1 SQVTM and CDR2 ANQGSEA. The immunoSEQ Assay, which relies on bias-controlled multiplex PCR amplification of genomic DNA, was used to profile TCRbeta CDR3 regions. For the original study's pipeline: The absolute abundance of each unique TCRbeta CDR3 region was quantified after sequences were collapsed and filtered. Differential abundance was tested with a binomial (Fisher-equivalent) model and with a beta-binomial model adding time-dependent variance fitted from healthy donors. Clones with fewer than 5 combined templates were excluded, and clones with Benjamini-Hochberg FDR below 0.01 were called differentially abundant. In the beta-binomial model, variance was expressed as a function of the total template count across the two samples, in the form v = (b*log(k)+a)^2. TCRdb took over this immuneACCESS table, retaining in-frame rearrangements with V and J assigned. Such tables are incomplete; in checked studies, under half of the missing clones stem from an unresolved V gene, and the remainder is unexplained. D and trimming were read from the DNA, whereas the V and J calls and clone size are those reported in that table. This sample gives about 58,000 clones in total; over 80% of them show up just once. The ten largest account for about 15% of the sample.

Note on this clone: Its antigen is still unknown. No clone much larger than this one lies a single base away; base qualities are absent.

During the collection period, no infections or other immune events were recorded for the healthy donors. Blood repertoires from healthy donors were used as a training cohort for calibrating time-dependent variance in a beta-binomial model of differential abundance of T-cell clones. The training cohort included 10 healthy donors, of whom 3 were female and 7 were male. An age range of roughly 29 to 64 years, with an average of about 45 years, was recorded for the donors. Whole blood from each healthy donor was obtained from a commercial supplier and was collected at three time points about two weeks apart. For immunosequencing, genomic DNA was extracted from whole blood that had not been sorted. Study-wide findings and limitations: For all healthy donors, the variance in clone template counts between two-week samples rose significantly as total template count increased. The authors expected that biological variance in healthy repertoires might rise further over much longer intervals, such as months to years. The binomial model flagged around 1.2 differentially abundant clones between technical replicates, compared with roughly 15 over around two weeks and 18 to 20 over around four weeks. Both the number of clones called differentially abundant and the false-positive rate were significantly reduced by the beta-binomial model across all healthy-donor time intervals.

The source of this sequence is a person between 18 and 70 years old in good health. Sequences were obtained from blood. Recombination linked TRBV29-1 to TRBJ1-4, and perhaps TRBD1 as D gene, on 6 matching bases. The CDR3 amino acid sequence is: CSENFGQRTTNEKLFF. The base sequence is TGCAGCGAGAATTTCGGACAGCGTACAACTAATGAAAAACTGTTTTTT.